This TCR beta chain was sequenced in a study of T cell changes during pregnancy in multiple sclerosis (dated by TCRdb to about 2019). Regarding the research as a whole: Changes in the T cell repertoire over the course of pregnancy were examined in this study in women with multiple sclerosis.

Library preparation was by the immunoSEQ multiplex PCR assay. In its TCRdb copy, this immuneACCESS table keeps in-frame sequences only and misses some clones. Where compared with another copy, unresolved V genes explain less than half of these, and the others have no known cause. Within this sample are 50,000 to 65,000 clones, with over 75% of them counted one time only. About 1.7% of the sample is taken by the ten largest. On this clone: Its target antigen remains unknown. No base-level quality is on record; no much larger clone is a single base apart.

Its CDR3 holds 16 amino acids, cysteine through phenylalanine. Left in the record is the CDR3 DNA by itself, 48 bases read in frame from the first base. The germline V gene yields SQVTM for CDR1 and ANQGSEA for CDR2. V lost 0 bases and J lost 1 base; the stretch between them is 15 bases long. The specimen was peripheral blood, collected after pregnancy. The chain was built from TRBV29-1 and TRBJ1-2, with the D gene too uncertain to name. This TCR derives from a female donor with multiple sclerosis, enrolled in a pregnancy study. The nucleotide sequence is TGCAGCGTTGAAGATGGCCTCGAGGGAGATAACTATGGCTACACCTTC. This encodes CSVEDGLEGDNYGYTF.